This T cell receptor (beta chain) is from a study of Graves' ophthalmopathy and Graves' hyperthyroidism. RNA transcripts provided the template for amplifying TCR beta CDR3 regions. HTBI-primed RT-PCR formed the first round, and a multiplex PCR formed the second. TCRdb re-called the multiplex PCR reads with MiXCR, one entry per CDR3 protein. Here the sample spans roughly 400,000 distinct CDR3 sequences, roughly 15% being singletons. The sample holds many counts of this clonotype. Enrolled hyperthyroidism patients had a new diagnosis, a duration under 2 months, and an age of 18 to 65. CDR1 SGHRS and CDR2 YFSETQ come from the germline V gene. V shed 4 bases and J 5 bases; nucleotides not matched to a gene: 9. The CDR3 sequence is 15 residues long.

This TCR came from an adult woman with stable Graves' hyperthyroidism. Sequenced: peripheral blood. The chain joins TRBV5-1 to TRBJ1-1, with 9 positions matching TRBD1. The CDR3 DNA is TGCGCCAGCAGCCCCCCGGACAGGGGCTGGACTGAAGCTTTCTTT. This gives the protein CASSPPDRGWTEAFF.